Detailed here is one TCR beta chain. A junction boundary mismatches the germline segment, possibly from a read error. Germline V gene sequence: CDR1 LNHDA, CDR2 SQIVND (reference sequence). This CDR3 spans 13 amino acids. Scientists amplified the TCR beta CDR3 regions from RNA transcripts. HTBI-primed RT-PCR formed the first round, and a multiplex PCR formed the second. Using its own MiXCR run on the multiplex PCR reads, TCRdb lists one record per CDR3 protein. The repertoire holds 57,000 or so distinct CDR3 sequences, approximately 50% seen once, with roughly 4.3% in the top ten. The data belong to a study of Graves' ophthalmopathy and Graves' hyperthyroidism.

This TCR was recovered from an adult woman with Graves' ophthalmopathy. The V and J genes are TRBV19 and TRBJ1-1; D gene unclear. The sample consisted of peripheral blood. The CDR3 spells CVSIGEPYTEALF. The CDR3 DNA reads TGTGTCAGTATTGGAGAGCCTTACACTGAAGCTTTGTTT. Full variable domain (missing parts from reference TRBV19 and TRBJ1-1): DGGITQSPKYLFRKEGQNVTLSCEQNLNHDAMYWYRQDPGQGLRLIYYSQIVNDFQKGDIAEGYSVSREKKESFPLTVTSAQKNPTAFYLCVSIGEPYTEALFGQGTRLTVV.